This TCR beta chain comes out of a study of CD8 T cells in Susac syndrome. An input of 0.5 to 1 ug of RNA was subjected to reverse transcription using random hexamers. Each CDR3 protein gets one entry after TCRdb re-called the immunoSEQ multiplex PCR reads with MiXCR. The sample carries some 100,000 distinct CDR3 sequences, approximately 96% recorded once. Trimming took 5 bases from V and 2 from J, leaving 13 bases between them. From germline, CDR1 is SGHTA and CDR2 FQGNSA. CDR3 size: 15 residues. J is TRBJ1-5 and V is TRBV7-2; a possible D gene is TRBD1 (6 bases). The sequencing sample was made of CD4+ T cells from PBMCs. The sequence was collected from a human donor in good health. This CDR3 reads CASSLQGTRNQPQHF. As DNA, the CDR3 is TGTGCCAGCAGCCTACAGGGTACGCGCAATCAGCCCCAGCATTTT.